Each of the 21 T cell receptor beta chains below was sequenced from the same sample in a study of shared T cell receptors in the human thymus. Sequencing was performed with immunoSEQ multiplex PCR; in TCRdb, only in-frame clones are kept and a portion is missing. The sample has 700,000 or so clones, approximately 85% seen once. These data were also filed under a second study, of human thymus T cells.

Material for sequencing was thymocytes. Source of these receptors: a girl younger than two with a congenital heart defect.

The chain uses TRBV7-2 and TRBJ1-2, with D perhaps matching TRBD1 (5 bases). V was trimmed by 5 bases and J by 4 bases, leaving 11 bases between them. CDR1 is SGHTA, CDR2 FQGNSA, per germline. The CDR3 is 13 residues long. The CDR3 sequence is CASSRDSSYGYTF. The CDR3 DNA is TGTGCCAGCAGCCGTGACAGTTCCTATGGCTACACCTTC.

The rearrangement links TRBV2 to TRBJ2-7; D remains ambiguous. Germline V CDR1 and CDR2: SNHLY, FYNNEI. V gave up 5 bases and J gave up 2 bases, with 13 bases separating them. There are 14 residues in the CDR3. The CDR3 DNA reads as TGTGCCAGCAGTACCGGGTCTCCCCCCTACGAGCAGTACTTC. It is translated as CASSTGSPPYEQYF.

This rearrangement joins TRBV28 to TRBJ1-6; D gene unclear. V shed 6 bases and J shed 4 bases, with 16 bases lying between them. Germline CDR1 and CDR2: MDHEN and SYDVKM. There are 16 residues in the CDR3. The CDR3 loop is CASRSPTRPYNSPLHF. The CDR3, as DNA: TGTGCCAGCAGGTCTCCTACGCGCCCTTATAATTCACCCCTCCACTTT.

The chain recombines TRBV6-5 with TRBJ2-6; TRBD1 is a possible D gene (5 bases). This CDR3 is built from 15 residues. The germline V and J ends were trimmed by 6 bases and 2 bases, with 11 bases remaining between them. Per germline, CDR1 MNHEY and CDR2 SVGAGI. CDR3 in amino acids: CASRPQGTGANVLTF. Here the CDR3 DNA reads TGTGCCAGCAGACCGCAGGGAACTGGGGCCAACGTCCTGACTTTC.

This chain links TRBV5-6 with TRBJ2-1, with D perhaps TRBD1 (5 bases). CDR1 SGHDT and CDR2 YYEEEE come from the germline V gene. This CDR3 region has 13 residues. Trimming pared 5 bases from V and 4 bases from J, leaving 10 bases between. CDR3 in DNA: TGTGCCAGCAGGCGTACAGGTTACAATGAGCAGTTCTTC. Amino acids: CASRRTGYNEQFF.

V gene TRBV12-5 combines with J gene TRBJ1-1; D gene uncertain. V gave up 0 bases and J gave up 7 bases, with 6 bases separating them. This CDR3 has 12 amino acids. Germline V CDR1 and CDR2: LGHNT, FRNRAP. Here the CDR3 reads CASGLVGGEAFF. For the CDR3, the DNA is TGTGCTAGTGGTTTGGTAGGCGGTGAAGCTTTCTTT.

The chain recombines TRBV7-9 with TRBJ2-1, with 9 bases that match TRBD1. Germline CDR1 SEHNR, CDR2 FQNEAQ (reference sequence). V shed 2 bases, J shed 4 bases, and the junction held 15 bases outside the gene matches. The CDR3 is made up of 19 amino acids. The CDR3 region is CASSLLAGQGGPLYNEQFF. The CDR3 DNA sequence: TGTGCCAGCAGCTTATTGGCGGGACAGGGTGGACCTTTATACAATGAGCAGTTCTTC.

V is TRBV7-2 and J is TRBJ2-5; 12 positions match TRBD2. The CDR3 has 15 amino acids. Germline V lookup: CDR1 SGHTA, CDR2 FQGNSA. Trimming at V came to 1 base and at J to 4 bases, leaving 1 base not matched to a gene. The CDR3 DNA reads TGTGCCAGCAGCTTAGAGACTAGCGGGGGAGAGACCCAGTACTTC. It codes for CASSLETSGGETQYF.

This chain links TRBV6-1 with TRBJ2-1; 15 bases are shared with TRBD2. The trim removed 4 bases at V and 5 bases at J, leaving 3 bases unmatched. In germline, CDR1 is MNHNS, CDR2 SASEGT. The CDR3 consists of 16 residues. This CDR3 reads CASSAGTSGGNNEQFF. As DNA, the CDR3 is TGTGCCAGCAGTGCGGGGACTAGCGGGGGGAACAATGAGCAGTTCTTC.

This clone has a single count. The chain couples TRBV19 to TRBJ2-1; D not resolved. V was shortened by 6 bases and J by 4 bases, with 16 bases between the two germline ends. From germline, CDR1 is LNHDA and CDR2 SQIVND (reference sequence). CDR3 length: 15 amino acids. In DNA form, the CDR3 reads TGTGCCAGTAGCCAACAGCCCGAGCTATACAATGAGCAGTTCTTC. Amino acids: CASSQQPELYNEQFF.

The DNA for the CDR3 is TGTGCCAGCAGAGGAAGGGGACAGGATCCTGGCTACACCTTC. This translates into CASRGRGQDPGYTF. This chain uses TRBV6-5 with TRBJ1-2, with 8 nucleotides matching TRBD1. V trimming: 6 bases; J trimming: 7 bases; junction bases outside the gene matches: 10. The CDR3 has 14 residues. Germline assignment: CDR1 MNHEY and CDR2 SVGAGI.

This rearrangement joins TRBV5-1 to TRBJ2-3; D may be TRBD2 (6 bases). V gave up 5 bases and J gave up 6 bases, with 19 bases separating them. Looked up from germline, CDR1 is SGHRS and CDR2 is YFSETQ. The CDR3 is 15 amino acids. The CDR3 reads CASRPPSDPRDTQYF. The CDR3 region has the DNA TGCGCCAGCAGGCCTCCTAGCGACCCGCGGGATACGCAGTATTTT.

On this clone itself: The junction and the germline gene differ at one end; a read error may be behind it. The chain combines TRBV7-3 with TRBJ1-2; 10 bases align to TRBD1. The CDR3 totals 15 residues. Germline loops: CDR1 SGHTA, CDR2 FQGTGA. The CDR3 here is CASSLTKTGGSGYTF. CDR3 DNA sequence: TGTGCCAGCAGCCTAACGAAGACAGGGGGCTCTGGCTACACCTTC. The full variable domain, completed using reference TRBV7-3 and TRBJ1-2, is GAGVSQTPSNKVTEKGKYVELRCDPISGHTALYWYRQSLGQGPEFLIYFQGTGAADDSGLPNDRFFAVRPEGSVSTLKIQRTERGDSAVYLCASSLTKTGGSGYTFGSGTRLTVV.

CDR3 DNA: TGTGCCAGCAGCACCGCCGGGACAGGGGGCAGGCGGAACCATCAGCCCCAGCATTTT. It is translated as CASSTAGTGGRRNHQPQHF. The chain combines TRBV4-2 with TRBJ1-5; 12 bases line up with TRBD1. V shed 5 bases and J 5 bases; nucleotides not matched to a gene: 16. Germline loops: CDR1 LGHNA, CDR2 YNFKEQ. The CDR3 covers 19 residues.

The genes are TRBV4-1 and TRBJ1-5, with D uncertain. V dropped 0 bases and J dropped 9 bases, with 12 bases sitting between them. CDR3 length: 14 residues. The germline gives CDR1 MGHRA, CDR2 YSYEKL. The CDR3 protein is CASSQDVQDGPQHF. CDR3 nucleotide sequence: TGCGCCAGCAGCCAAGATGTCCAGGATGGGCCCCAGCATTTT.

The chain carries TRBV19 and TRBJ1-2; D is perhaps TRBD1 (6 bases). Trimming took 8 bases from V and 8 from J, leaving 15 bases between them. Germline-derived CDR1 and CDR2 are LNHDA and SQIVND (reference sequence). The CDR3 runs 12 residues. The CDR3 DNA follows: TGTGCCAGTGGAACAGGGATGCGGGGCTACACCTTC. Protein sequence: CASGTGMRGYTF.

This chain connects TRBV27 to TRBJ1-4; 9 nucleotides align to TRBD1. V lost 4 bases to trimming and J lost 3 bases; unmatched junction nucleotides: 21. Germline CDR1 is MNHEY and CDR2 is SMNVEV (reference sequence). There are 21 residues in the CDR3. This CDR3 reads CASSSPPRTGEGFAPNEKLFF. CDR3 nucleotide sequence: TGTGCCAGCAGTTCTCCCCCCAGGACAGGGGAGGGATTTGCACCTAATGAAAAACTGTTTTTT.

This CDR3 reads CASSPRDRDTRYYGYTF. CDR3 coding DNA: TGCGCCAGCAGCCCCCGGGACAGAGACACCCGATACTATGGCTACACCTTC. J is TRBJ1-2 and V is TRBV5-1; TRBD1 matches at 7 bases. J gave up 3 bases and V 4 bases, and 15 bases lay outside the gene matches. Germline V gives CDR1 SGHRS, CDR2 YFSETQ. The length of the CDR3 is 17 residues.

CDR3 nucleotide sequence: TGTGCCAGCAGTGGACAGTTGCCACCCTACGAGCAGTACTTC. Its translation: CASSGQLPPYEQYF. This chain links TRBV2 with TRBJ2-7; weak D call: TRBD1 (5 bases). This CDR3 has 14 amino acids. V was pared by 4 bases and J by 2 bases, with 12 bases between. CDR1 is SNHLY, CDR2 FYNNEI, per germline.

This chain links TRBV6-6 with TRBJ1-2; TRBD1 aligns across 7 bases. Germline trimming cut 2 bases from V and 4 bases from J; bases unmatched to any gene: 4. The germline gives CDR1 MNHNY, CDR2 SVGAGI (reference sequence). The CDR3 contains 14 residues. The CDR3 is CASSYRDRSYGYTF. CDR3 DNA sequence: TGTGCCAGCAGTTACCGGGACAGAAGCTATGGCTACACCTTC.

The CDR3 DNA reads TGTGCCAGCGATGTCCTAGCGGGGGATACCCCAGATACGCAGTATTTT. Translating it yields CASDVLAGDTPDTQYF. V usage is TRBV7-2 and J usage is TRBJ2-3; 10 nucleotides line up with TRBD2. J was trimmed by 4 bases and V by 8 bases; bases with no gene match: 12. The CDR3 totals 16 residues. Germline values: CDR1 SGHTA, CDR2 FQGNSA.